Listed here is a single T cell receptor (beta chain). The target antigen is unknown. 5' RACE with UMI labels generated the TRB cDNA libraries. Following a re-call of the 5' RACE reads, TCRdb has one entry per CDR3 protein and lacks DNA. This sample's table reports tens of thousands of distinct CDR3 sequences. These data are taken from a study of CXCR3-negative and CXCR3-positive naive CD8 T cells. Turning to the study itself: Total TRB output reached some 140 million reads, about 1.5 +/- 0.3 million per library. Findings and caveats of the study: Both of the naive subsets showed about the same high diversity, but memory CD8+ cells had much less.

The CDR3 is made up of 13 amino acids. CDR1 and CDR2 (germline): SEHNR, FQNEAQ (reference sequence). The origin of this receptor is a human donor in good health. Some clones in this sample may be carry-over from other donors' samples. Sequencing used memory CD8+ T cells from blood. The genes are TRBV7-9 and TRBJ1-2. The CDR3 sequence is CASSSLPAYGYTF. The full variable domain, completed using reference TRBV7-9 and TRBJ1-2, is DTGVSQNPRHKITKRGQNVTFRCDPISEHNRLYWYRQTLGQGPEFLTYFQNEAQLEKSRLLSDRFSAERPKGSFSTLEIQRTEQGDSAMYLCASSSLPAYGYTFGSGTRLTVV.